This TCR beta chain was obtained from a study of blood T cells in healthy people across ages. Study-wide points: Roughly linearly, TCR beta diversity per million T cells fell as age increased.

In the case of this clonotype: The antigen is not known.

Ranging in age from about 6 to 95, the donors were healthy Caucasian individuals from Russia. Whenever a sample was processed, at least 6 million PBMCs were isolated. Each sample yielded at least 5 micrograms of PBMC total RNA. Primed by a sample-barcoded 5' primer and a J-beta primer mix, a second PCR proceeded for about 6 to 12 cycles. TCRdb reanalysed the 5' RACE reads using MiXCR and keeps one entry per CDR3 protein. The data show hundreds of thousands of distinct CDR3 sequences, roughly 64% seen once. The CDR3 is made up of 15 amino acids. Per the germline V gene, CDR1 is SGHRS and CDR2 is YFSETQ. Trimming shortened V by 4 bases and J by 8 bases, and 21 bases separated the two germline ends.

What was sequenced was blood. The rearrangement joins TRBV5-1 to TRBJ1-1; D might be TRBD1 (5 bases). The sequence derives from a man aged 25-45 years in good health. CDR3: CASSKPTGEGWEAFF. CDR3 bases: TGCGCCAGCAGCAAGCCTACAGGAGAGGGGTGGGAAGCTTTCTTT. The entire variable domain, with the rest obtained from reference TRBV5-1 and TRBJ1-1, is as follows: KAGVTQTPRYLIKTRGQQVTLSCSPISGHRSVSWYQQTPGQGLQFLFEYFSETQRNKGNFPGRFSGRQFSNSRSEMNVSTLELGDSALYLCASSKPTGEGWEAFFGQGTRLTVV.